This T cell receptor (beta chain) was documented in a study of blood T cell repertoires in COVID-19. Produced via immunoSEQ multiplex PCR; TCRdb's table is partial and in-frame only. The data hold under 350,000 clones, with approximately 90% observed a single time. CDR3 length equals 13 residues. V dropped 1 base and J dropped 2 bases, with 6 bases sitting between them. In germline, CDR1 is LNHDA, CDR2 SQIVND (reference sequence). This TCR came from a man in his thirties or forties who had recovered from COVID-19. Sample: PBMCs or T cells enriched from blood (not recorded which). The chain uses TRBV19 and TRBJ2-7; no clear D. CDR3 amino acids: CASSIGRAYEQYF. CDR3 nucleotide sequence: TGTGCCAGTAGTATAGGACGGGCCTACGAGCAGTACTTC.